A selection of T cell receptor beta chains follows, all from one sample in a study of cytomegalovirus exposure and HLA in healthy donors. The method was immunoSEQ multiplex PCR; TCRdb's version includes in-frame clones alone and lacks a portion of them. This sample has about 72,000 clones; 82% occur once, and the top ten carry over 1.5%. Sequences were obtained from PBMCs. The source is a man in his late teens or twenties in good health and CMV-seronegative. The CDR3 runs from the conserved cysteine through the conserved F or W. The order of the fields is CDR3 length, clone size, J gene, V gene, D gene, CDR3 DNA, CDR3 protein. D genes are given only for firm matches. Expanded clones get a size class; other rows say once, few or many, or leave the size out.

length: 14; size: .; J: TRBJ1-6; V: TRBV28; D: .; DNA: TGTGCCAGCAGTTCTACAGGATATAATTCACCCCTCCACTTT; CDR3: CASSSTGYNSPLHF
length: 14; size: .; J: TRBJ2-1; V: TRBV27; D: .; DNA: TGTGCCAGCGGAACGAACCACAGGGTCAATGAGCAGTTCTTC; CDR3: CASGTNHRVNEQFF
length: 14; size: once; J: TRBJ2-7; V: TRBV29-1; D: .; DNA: TGCAGCGTTCAGTGGACACAGACATCCTACGAGCAGTACTTC; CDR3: CSVQWTQTSYEQYF
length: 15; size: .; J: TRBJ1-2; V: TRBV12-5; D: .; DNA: TGTGCTAGTGGTTTGGTCGGTTCGGCGGAGTATGGCTACACCTTC; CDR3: CASGLVGSAEYGYTF
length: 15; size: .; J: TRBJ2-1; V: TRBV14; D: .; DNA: TGTGCCAGCAGCCAAGGGCCTAGCAGATACAATGAGCAGTTCTTC; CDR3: CASSQGPSRYNEQFF
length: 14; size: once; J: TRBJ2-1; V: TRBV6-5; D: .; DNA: TGTGCCAGCAGAACAGTAAGCTCCTACAATGAGCAGTTCTTC; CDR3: CASRTVSSYNEQFF
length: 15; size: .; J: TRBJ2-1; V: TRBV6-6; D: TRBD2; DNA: TGTGCCAGCAGATCAAACTCCGGGACTAGTTATGAGCAGTTCTTC; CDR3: CASRSNSGTSYEQFF
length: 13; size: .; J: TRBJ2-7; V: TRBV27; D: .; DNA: TGTGCCAGCAGTTTATCGGAGATTGGGGAGCAGTACTTC; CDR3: CASSLSEIGEQYF
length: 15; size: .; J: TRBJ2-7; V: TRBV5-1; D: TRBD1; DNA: TGCGCCAGCAGCTTGGATGGACAGGGGCCTTACGAGCAGTACTTC; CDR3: CASSLDGQGPYEQYF
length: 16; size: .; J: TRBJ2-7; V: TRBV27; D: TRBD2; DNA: TGTGCCAGCAGTTCCTGGGCTAGCGGACAAGCCTACGAGCAGTACTTC; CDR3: CASSSWASGQAYEQYF
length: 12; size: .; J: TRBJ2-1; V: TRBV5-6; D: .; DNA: TGTGCCAGCAGCTTGGTTCAAAATGAGCAGTTCTTC; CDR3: CASSLVQNEQFF
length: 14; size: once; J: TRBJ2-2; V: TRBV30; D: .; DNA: TGTGCCTGGAGCCCAGGGGATTACGCCGGGGAGCTGTTTTTT; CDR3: CAWSPGDYAGELFF
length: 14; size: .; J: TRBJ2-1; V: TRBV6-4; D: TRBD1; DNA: TGTGCCAGCAGTGACTCGACAGGGGGCAATGAGCAGTTCTTC; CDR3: CASSDSTGGNEQFF
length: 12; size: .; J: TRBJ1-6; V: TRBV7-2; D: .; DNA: TGTGCCAGCAGCTTAGTAAATTCACCCCTCCACTTT; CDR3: CASSLVNSPLHF
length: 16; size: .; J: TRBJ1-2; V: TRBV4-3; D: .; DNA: TGCGCCAGCAGCCAAGATCGCGCGGGGCTTGTCTATGGCTACACCTTC; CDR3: CASSQDRAGLVYGYTF
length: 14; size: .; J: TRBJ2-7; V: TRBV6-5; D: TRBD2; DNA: TGTGCCAGCAGTTTCCAGCGGGAGGGTTACGAGCAGTACTTC; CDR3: CASSFQREGYEQYF
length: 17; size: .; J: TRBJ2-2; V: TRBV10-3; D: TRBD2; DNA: TGTGCCATAGGAGAACGGACTAGAGAAAAGAACACCGGGGAGCTGTTTTTT; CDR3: CAIGERTREKNTGELFF
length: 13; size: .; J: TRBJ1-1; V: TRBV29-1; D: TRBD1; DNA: TGCAGCGTTGCCAGGGGGCTGAACACTGAAGCTTTCTTT; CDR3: CSVARGLNTEAFF
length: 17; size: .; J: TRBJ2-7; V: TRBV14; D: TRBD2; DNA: TGTGCCAGCAGCCAAGGCCGGGGGGATTGGTTCCCTGGCGAGCAGTACTTC; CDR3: CASSQGRGDWFPGEQYF
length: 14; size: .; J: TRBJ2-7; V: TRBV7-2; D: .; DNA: TGTGCCAGCAGCCTTAGGACTGAGCTCTACGAGCAGTACTTC; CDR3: CASSLRTELYEQYF
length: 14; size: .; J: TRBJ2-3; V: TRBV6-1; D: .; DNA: TGTGCCAGCAGGCTGGAGACGCCGCCAATTACGCAGTATTTT; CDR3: CASRLETPPITQYF
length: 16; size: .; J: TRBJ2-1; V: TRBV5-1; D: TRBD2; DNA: TGCGCCAGCAGCTTGGTTATGGCGGGAGGGGTCGATGAGCAGTTCTTC; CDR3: CASSLVMAGGVDEQFF
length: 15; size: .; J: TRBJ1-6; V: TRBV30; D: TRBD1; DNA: TGTGCCTGGAGTCGAGACAGGGGAGGTAATTCACCCCTCAACTTT; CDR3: CAWSRDRGGNSPLNF
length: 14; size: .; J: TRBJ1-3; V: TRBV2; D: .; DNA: TGTGCCAGCTCTACAGGTCGGACTGGAAACACCATATATTTT; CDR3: CASSTGRTGNTIYF
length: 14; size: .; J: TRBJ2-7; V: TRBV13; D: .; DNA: TGTGCCAGCAGCTTGCATTTTGGGGGCGACGAGCAGTACTTC; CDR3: CASSLHFGGDEQYF
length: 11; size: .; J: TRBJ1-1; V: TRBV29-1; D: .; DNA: TGCAGCGTTGTACGGGACACTGAAGCTTTCTTT; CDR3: CSVVRDTEAFF
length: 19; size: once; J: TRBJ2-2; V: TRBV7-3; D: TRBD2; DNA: TGTGCCAGCAGCTTAAGGATAGCGGGAGGGCCCCAGAACACCGGGGAGCTGTTTTTT; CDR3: CASSLRIAGGPQNTGELFF
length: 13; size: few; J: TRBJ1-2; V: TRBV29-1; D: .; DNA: TGCAGCGTTCAAACGGAGGGTTCCTATGGCTACACCTTC; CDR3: CSVQTEGSYGYTF
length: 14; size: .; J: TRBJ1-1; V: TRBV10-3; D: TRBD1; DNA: TGTGCCATCAGCCGTGGGACAGGGAACACTGAAGCTTTCTTT; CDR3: CAISRGTGNTEAFF
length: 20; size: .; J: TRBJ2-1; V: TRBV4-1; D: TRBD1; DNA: TGCGCCAGCAGCCAATTCTTCCTCAGCACCGGGACAGGGGGCTACAATGAGCAGTTCTTC; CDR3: CASSQFFLSTGTGGYNEQFF
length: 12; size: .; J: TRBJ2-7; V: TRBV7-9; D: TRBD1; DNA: TGTGCCAGCAGCCCGACAGGGCACGAGCAGTACTTC; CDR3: CASSPTGHEQYF
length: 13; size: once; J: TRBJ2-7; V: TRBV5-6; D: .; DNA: TGTGCCAGCAGCTTGTGGTCGGTTTTCGAGCAGTACTTC; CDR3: CASSLWSVFEQYF
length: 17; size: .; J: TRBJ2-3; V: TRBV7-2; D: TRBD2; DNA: TGTGCCAGCAGCCCCTCAGGACTAGCGGCCATCACAGATACGCAGTATTTT; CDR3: CASSPSGLAAITDTQYF
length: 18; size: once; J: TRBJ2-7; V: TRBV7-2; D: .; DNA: TGTGCCAGCAGCTTAGTCATTGAATGGGACACCTACTCCTACGAGCAGTACTTC; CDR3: CASSLVIEWDTYSYEQYF
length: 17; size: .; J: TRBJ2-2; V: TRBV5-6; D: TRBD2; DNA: TGTGCCAGCAGTCCTCGCCTAGCGGGAGGGCGGACCGGGGAGCTGTTTTTT; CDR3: CASSPRLAGGRTGELFF
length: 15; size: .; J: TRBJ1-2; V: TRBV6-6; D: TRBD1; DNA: TGTGCCAGCAGTCGAGACAGGGAGGCGACCTATGGCTACACCTTC; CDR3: CASSRDREATYGYTF
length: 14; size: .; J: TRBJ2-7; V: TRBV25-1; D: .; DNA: TGTGCCAGCAGTGAAGCAGGGATTCCCTACGAGCAGTACTTC; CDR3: CASSEAGIPYEQYF
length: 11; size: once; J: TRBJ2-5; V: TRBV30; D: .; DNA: TGTGCCTGGAAAGGGGGAATCACCCAGTACTTC; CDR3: CAWKGGITQYF
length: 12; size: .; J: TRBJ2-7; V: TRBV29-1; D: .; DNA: TGCAGCGTTGGGGCAAGCCAGTACGAGCAGTACTTC; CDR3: CSVGASQYEQYF
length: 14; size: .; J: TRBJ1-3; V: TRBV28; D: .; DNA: TGTGCCAGCAGTTTATCCACTCCTGGAAACACCATATATTTT; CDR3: CASSLSTPGNTIYF
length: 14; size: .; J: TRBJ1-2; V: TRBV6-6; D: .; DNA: TGTGCCAGCAGTTACGAGGGTGGTAGACATGGCTACACCTTC; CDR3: CASSYEGGRHGYTF
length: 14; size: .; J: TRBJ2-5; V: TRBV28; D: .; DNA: TGTGCCAGCATTGGGGGCGGTTGGGGAGAGACCCAGTACTTC; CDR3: CASIGGGWGETQYF
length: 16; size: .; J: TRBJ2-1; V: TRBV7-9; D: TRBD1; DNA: TGTGCCAGCAGCTCGGGACAGTCGAGCTCCTACAATGAGCAGTTCTTC; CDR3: CASSSGQSSSYNEQFF
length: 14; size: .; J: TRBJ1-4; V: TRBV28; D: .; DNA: TGTGCCAGCAGTACCAGGGCTCCTAATGAAAAACTGTTTTTT; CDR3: CASSTRAPNEKLFF
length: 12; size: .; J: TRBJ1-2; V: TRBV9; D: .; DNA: TGTGCCAGCGTCAACAGGGTAGACGGCTACACCTTC; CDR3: CASVNRVDGYTF
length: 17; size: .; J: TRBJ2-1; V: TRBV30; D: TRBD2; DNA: TGTGCCTGGAGTACCTCTAGCGGGATAGGGTCCTACAATGAGCAGTTCTTC; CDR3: CAWSTSSGIGSYNEQFF
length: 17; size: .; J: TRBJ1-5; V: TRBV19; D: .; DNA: TGTGCCAGTAGTATAGTTCCGGCAGGGGTTGGCAATCAGCCCCAGCATTTT; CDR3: CASSIVPAGVGNQPQHF
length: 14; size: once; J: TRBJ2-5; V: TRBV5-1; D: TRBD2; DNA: TGCGCCAGCAGTCGATCGGGAGGTCAAGAGACCCAGTACTTC; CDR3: CASSRSGGQETQYF
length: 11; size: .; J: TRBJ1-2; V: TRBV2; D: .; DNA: TGTGCCAGCAAGCGACAGGTCGGCTACACCTTC; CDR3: CASKRQVGYTF
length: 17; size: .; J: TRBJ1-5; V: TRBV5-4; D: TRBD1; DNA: TGTGGCAGCAGCTTCTCGGACAGGGGTTATAGCAATCAGCCCCAGCATTTT; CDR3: CGSSFSDRGYSNQPQHF
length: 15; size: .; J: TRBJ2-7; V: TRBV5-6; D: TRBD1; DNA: TGTGCCAGCAGCTCCTCCGACAGGGGGCGCTACGAGCAGTACTTC; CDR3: CASSSSDRGRYEQYF